This T cell receptor beta chain was identified in a study of response to subunit inactivated influenza vaccine. V was pared by 4 bases and J by 2 bases, with 11 bases of the junction left unmatched. There are 16 residues in the CDR3. In germline, CDR1 is SGHTA, CDR2 FQGNSA. Points from the study as a whole: The authors offered the suggestion that each seasonal influenza vaccination recruits few new T cells.

Notes on this clonotype: What it binds is not known.

TCRdb recomputed calls from the RT-PCR reads with MiXCR, one row per CDR3 protein. This repertoire shows over 150,000 distinct CDR3 sequences, about 10% found once; its top ten account for roughly 40%. This receptor was identified in a man aged 45 to 70 who received an inactivated influenza vaccine. The V call is TRBV7-2, the J call TRBJ2-7; 7 nucleotides line up with TRBD2. The sample consisted of CD8+ T cells sorted from PBMCs, taken around 2 years after vaccination. DNA for the CDR3: TGTGCCAGCAGCTGGAGGAAGAGGGACTATGCCTACGAGCAGTACTTC. It codes for CASSWRKRDYAYEQYF.